Each of the 15 T cell receptor beta chains below was sequenced from the same sample in a study of T cells in Graves' hyperthyroidism and ophthalmopathy. RNA transcripts were the template for amplifying TCR beta CDR3 regions. An initial round of RT-PCR targeting the TCR CDR3 relied on the HTBI primer set. TCRdb independently ran MiXCR on the multiplex PCR reads; one entry per CDR3 protein. Among 350,000 or so distinct CDR3 sequences listed, roughly 21% were seen once. Sequencing used blood. The receptors derive from a woman between 50 and 59 years old with Graves' hyperthyroidism.

V usage is TRBV20-1 and J usage is TRBJ1-5, with a weak D call TRBD1 (6 bases). This CDR3 spans 14 amino acids. With 3 bases removed from V and 1 base from J, the gap between germline ends came to 10 bases. Germline V gene sequence: CDR1 DFQATT, CDR2 SNEGSKA (reference sequence). The CDR3 DNA follows: TGCAGTGCTAGCACAGGGCTGAGCAATCAGCCCCAGCATTTT. Translated, it gives CSASTGLSNQPQHF.

J is TRBJ2-2 and V is TRBV30; 7 positions agree with TRBD2. Germline assignment: CDR1 GTSNPN and CDR2 SVGIG (reference sequence). V lost 0 bases to trimming and J lost 11 bases; unmatched junction nucleotides: 15. The CDR3 consists of 16 residues. CDR3 DNA: TGTGCCTGGAGTGTACGGTCTAGCGGCCTTGGGGGAGAGCTGTTTTTT. Translated, it gives CAWSVRSSGLGGELFF.

There are many counts of this clonotype. The chain uses TRBV12-3 or TRBV12-4 and TRBJ2-1, with D unclear. The ends were cut back, 6 bases at V and 6 bases at J, with 9 bases in the middle. CDR3 length equals 12 residues. The CDR3 spells CASRFGINEQFF. CDR3 DNA: TGTGCCAGCAGATTCGGAATCAATGAGCAGTTCTTC.

Comments on this clonotype: A read error may explain this, as a much larger clone is one base away. V gene TRBV20-1 combines with J gene TRBJ1-1; D gene uncertain. This CDR3 has 11 amino acids. The germline gives CDR1 DFQATT, CDR2 SNEGSKA (reference sequence). Between the trimmed V and J ends, which lost 1 base and 3 bases, there was a span of 3 bases. The CDR3 DNA follows: TGCAGTGCTAGAGCTGACACTGAAGCTTTCTTT. As protein: CSARADTEAFF.

Many counts were recorded for this clonotype. The chain is built from TRBV5-5 and TRBJ1-2, with 8 bases that match TRBD1. Germline V gene sequence: CDR1 SGHKS, CDR2 YYEKEE (reference sequence). The ends lost 5 bases at V and 7 bases at J; junction bases unmatched: 7. This CDR3 contains 13 residues. CDR3 loop: CASRQPGGSGYTF. The CDR3 bases are TGTGCCAGCAGACAACCAGGGGGCTCTGGCTACACCTTC. The full variable domain, its missing parts supplied by reference TRBV5-5 and TRBJ1-2, is DAGVTQSPTHLIKTRGQQVTLRCSPISGHKSVSWYQQVLGQGPQFIFQYYEKEERGRGNFPDRFSARQFPNYSSELNVNALLLGDSALYLCASRQPGGSGYTFGSGTRLTVV.

This clonotype was picked up many times. Just one base apart from a much larger clone, this may be a read error. V usage is TRBV7-2 and J usage is TRBJ2-3, with D possibly TRBD2 on 5 matching bases. Trimming left V 2 bases short and J 2 bases short, with 11 bases between. CDR1 SGHTA and CDR2 FQGNSA come from the germline V gene. The length of the CDR3 is 15 residues. CDR3: CASSLIAGSTDTQYF. The CDR3 DNA is TGTGCCAGCAGCTTAATTGCGGGTTCCACAGATACGCAGTATTTT.

Many counts were recorded for this clonotype. The chain combines TRBV28 with TRBJ1-4; 7 nucleotides line up with TRBD1. Germline-derived CDR1 and CDR2 are MDHEN and SYDVKM. V lost 6 bases, J lost 8 bases, and 12 bases stayed unmatched. This CDR3 is 15 amino acids long. The CDR3 coding sequence is TGTGCCAGCAGCCCAGGGGGGGACCGGGGGGAAAAACTGTTTTTT. Protein sequence: CASSPGGDRGEKLFF.

There are many counts of this clonotype. V and J are TRBV6-2 or TRBV6-3 and TRBJ2-1, with 11 bases that match TRBD2. The CDR3 is 18 amino acids. V was pared by 1 base and J by 0 bases, with 5 bases of the junction left unmatched. The germline V gene encodes CDR1 MNHEY and CDR2 SVGEGT. Here the CDR3 reads CASSYWTSGPSSYNEQFF. CDR3 nucleotide sequence: TGTGCCAGCAGTTACTGGACTAGCGGGCCAAGCTCCTACAATGAGCAGTTCTTC.

This clonotype has a single count. A read error may explain this, as a much larger clone is one base away. The chain carries TRBV29-1 and TRBJ2-7; TRBD1 might be the D (5 bases). The CDR3 covers 12 residues. Germline CDR1 SQVTM, CDR2 ANQGSEA. V was shortened by 2 bases and J by 2 bases, with 7 bases between the two germline ends. The CDR3 sequence is CSVETGPYEQYF. The CDR3 nucleotides are TGCAGCGTTGAAACAGGACCCTACGAGCAGTACTTC.

The rearrangement joins TRBV28 to TRBJ1-5; 10 bases align to TRBD1. Germline lookup yields CDR1 MDHEN and CDR2 SYDVKM. Germline trimming cut 10 bases from V and 0 bases from J; bases unmatched to any gene: 9. This CDR3 is built from 16 residues. The CDR3 here is CATYGTGVYSNQPQHF. In nucleotides, the CDR3 is TGTGCCACGTACGGGACAGGGGTTTATAGCAATCAGCCCCAGCATTTT.

J is TRBJ1-4 and V is TRBV6-2 or TRBV6-3; 9 bases map to TRBD1. In germline, CDR1 is MNHEY, CDR2 SVGEGT. The CDR3 sequence is 13 residues long. J gave up 12 bases and V 5 bases, and 7 bases lay outside the gene matches. The CDR3 coding sequence is TGTGCCAGCAGTCTTACAGGGGGCCGGGAACTGTTTTTT. Amino acids: CASSLTGGRELFF.

This chain links TRBV20-1 with TRBJ2-1; 10 bases fit TRBD2. The CDR3 sequence is 19 residues long. The V gene's germline CDR1 is DFQATT and CDR2 SNEGSKA (reference sequence). The V gene end was trimmed by 1 base and the J gene end by 8 bases; junction bases not matched to a gene: 20. The CDR3 loop is CSARGLPGASGSPGDEQFF. The CDR3 region has the DNA TGCAGTGCTAGAGGGCTTCCAGGAGCTAGCGGGAGCCCGGGGGATGAGCAGTTCTTC.

V usage is TRBV9 and J usage is TRBJ2-3, with 9 nucleotides matching TRBD2. This CDR3 spans 15 amino acids. J gave up 9 bases and V 0 bases, and 8 bases lay outside the gene matches. CDR1 is SGDLS, CDR2 YYNGEE, per germline. The CDR3 region is CASSVGGREGDTQYF. The CDR3 DNA reads TGTGCCAGCAGCGTAGGAGGGCGGGAGGGCGACACGCAGTATTTT.

This clonotype was counted at least ten times. The rearrangement links TRBV7-3 to TRBJ2-3, with D uncertain. Trimming shortened V by 4 bases and J by 0 bases, and 5 bases separated the two germline ends. The CDR3 extends over 13 amino acids. The germline V gene has CDR1 SGHTA and CDR2 FQGTGA. Written as DNA, the CDR3 is TGTGCCAGCAGCTCGGACAGCACAGATACGCAGTATTTT. This gives the protein CASSSDSTDTQYF.

This clonotype was picked up a small number of times. The rearrangement links TRBV6-1 to TRBJ2-1; D is ambiguous. V was pared by 6 bases and J by 0 bases, with 12 bases between. Germline lookup yields CDR1 MNHNS and CDR2 SASEGT. The CDR3 runs to 15 residues. CDR3 residues: CASRPLWSSYNEQFF. Here the CDR3 DNA reads TGTGCCAGCAGGCCATTATGGAGCTCCTACAATGAGCAGTTCTTC.